By its share, the clone carrying this TCR beta chain is medium-sized. What it recognizes is unknown. Because this beta chain is a stray read in a library intended to capture alpha chains, its abundance should not be given much weight. Time point: sample taken at primary tumor resection. No cells were sorted before sequencing. The whole RNA sequenced was extracted from tumor, nontumor lung or frozen PBMC. This entry belongs to a study of spatial heterogeneity in lung cancer. Looking at the study overall: Sequencing consistently turned up more beta-chain sequences than alpha-chain sequences. Findings and limits, study-wide: For expanded intratumoral alpha and beta TCRs, counts tracked tumor mutation counts.

TCRdb re-analysed the 5' RACE reads in MiXCR, keeping a single row per CDR3 protein. The table records about 11,000 distinct CDR3 sequences, roughly 5% of them present only once. V dropped 1 base and J dropped 0 bases, with 10 bases sitting between them. CDR1 is SGHAT, CDR2 FQNNGV, per germline. CDR3 length: 16 residues. The source is a male donor with early-stage non-small cell lung cancer. The rearrangement links TRBV11-2 to TRBJ1-5; unclear D gene. The sequenced sample was lung tumor tissue, obtained at surgery. The DNA of the CDR3 is TGTGCCAGCAGCTTAGTACCGGGGTCTAGCAATCAGCCCCAGCATTTT. Protein product: CASSLVPGSSNQPQHF.